Listed below are T cell receptor beta chains from one sample, sequenced in a study of identical twins. TCRdb itself ran the 5' RACE reads through MiXCR, one entry per CDR3 protein. The sample holds just under 550,000 distinct CDR3 sequences, around 15% seen once. These same records also appear under a second study, on yellow fever vaccine responses in identical twins.

The source material was CD4+ T cells sorted from blood. Receptors were obtained from a woman between 18 and 30 years old in good health. Both conserved end residues are part of each CDR3. Each record gives: CDR3 protein, CDR3 DNA, J gene, D gene, clone size, V gene. D genes are given only for firm matches. Rows give clone size only sometimes, using once, few, many, or a class for an expanded clone.

CDR3aa: CAAGTSGSLDTQYF; CDR3nt: TGTGCCGCAGGGACTAGCGGGAGCCTGGATACGCAGTATTTT; j_gene: TRBJ2-3; d_gene: TRBD2; abundance: .; v_gene: TRBV6-1
CDR3aa: CSVRDSSSGNTIYF; CDR3nt: TGCAGCGTTCGTGACAGCTCCTCTGGAAACACCATATATTTT; j_gene: TRBJ1-3; d_gene: .; abundance: many; v_gene: TRBV29-1
CDR3aa: CASSLQPLGGYTF; CDR3nt: TGTGCCAGCAGTTTACAGCCCCTTGGGGGCTACACCTTC; j_gene: TRBJ1-2; d_gene: .; abundance: many; v_gene: TRBV12-3/TRBV12-4
CDR3aa: CASMGEGGETQYF; CDR3nt: TGTGCCAGCATGGGTGAGGGCGGAGAGACCCAGTACTTC; j_gene: TRBJ2-5; d_gene: .; abundance: few; v_gene: TRBV2
CDR3aa: CAISELFTEAFF; CDR3nt: TGTGCCATCAGTGAATTGTTTACTGAAGCTTTCTTT; j_gene: TRBJ1-1; d_gene: .; abundance: .; v_gene: TRBV10-3
CDR3aa: CSAAGGTSVAYEQYF; CDR3nt: TGCAGTGCTGCCGGCGGGACTAGCGTCGCCTACGAGCAGTACTTC; j_gene: TRBJ2-7; d_gene: TRBD2; abundance: .; v_gene: TRBV20-1
CDR3aa: CASSPRLEYGYTF; CDR3nt: TGTGCCAGCAGCCCCCGTCTCGAATATGGCTACACCTTC; j_gene: TRBJ1-2; d_gene: .; abundance: .; v_gene: TRBV3-1
CDR3aa: CASTSDSNQPQHF; CDR3nt: TGTGCCAGCACCTCAGATAGCAATCAGCCCCAGCATTTT; j_gene: TRBJ1-5; d_gene: .; abundance: many; v_gene: TRBV12-3/TRBV12-4
CDR3aa: CASTTGFYNEQFF; CDR3nt: TGTGCCAGCACGACAGGGTTCTACAATGAGCAGTTCTTC; j_gene: TRBJ2-1; d_gene: TRBD1; abundance: .; v_gene: TRBV28
CDR3aa: CASSKKGAGGYNEQFF; CDR3nt: TGTGCCAGCAGTAAAAAGGGGGCAGGCGGCTACAATGAGCAGTTCTTC; j_gene: TRBJ2-1; d_gene: TRBD1; abundance: few; v_gene: TRBV12-3/TRBV12-4
CDR3aa: CASSNRGRGGTEAFF; CDR3nt: TGTGCCAGCAGCAACAGGGGACGGGGGGGCACTGAAGCTTTCTTT; j_gene: TRBJ1-1; d_gene: TRBD1; abundance: many; v_gene: TRBV11-2
CDR3aa: CASTLRLAGTDTQYF; CDR3nt: TGTGCCAGCACCTTGCGGCTAGCGGGTACAGATACGCAGTATTTT; j_gene: TRBJ2-3; d_gene: TRBD2; abundance: few; v_gene: TRBV7-8
CDR3aa: CASSLDRGGPRTDTQYF; CDR3nt: TGTGCCAGCAGCTTAGATCGGGGGGGGCCTAGGACAGATACGCAGTATTTT; j_gene: TRBJ2-3; d_gene: TRBD2; abundance: few; v_gene: TRBV11-2
CDR3aa: CASSLWRERGNEQYF; CDR3nt: TGTGCCAGCAGTTTGTGGCGGGAGCGCGGAAACGAGCAGTACTTC; j_gene: TRBJ2-7; d_gene: TRBD2; abundance: .; v_gene: TRBV12-3/TRBV12-4
CDR3aa: CASSPDSPGAYEQYF; CDR3nt: TGTGCCAGCAGCCCCGACAGTCCTGGCGCCTACGAGCAGTACTTC; j_gene: TRBJ2-7; d_gene: .; abundance: many; v_gene: TRBV6-1
CDR3aa: CSARGNRDTQPQHF; CDR3nt: TGCAGTGCTAGGGGAAACCGGGACACTCAGCCCCAGCATTTT; j_gene: TRBJ1-5; d_gene: .; abundance: few; v_gene: TRBV20-1
CDR3aa: CASSVVTGVYNEQFF; CDR3nt: TGTGCCAGCAGCGTAGTAACGGGAGTTTACAATGAGCAGTTCTTC; j_gene: TRBJ2-1; d_gene: .; abundance: few; v_gene: TRBV9
CDR3aa: CASSPTTGQGAFYNEQFF; CDR3nt: TGTGCCAGCAGCCCTACAACTGGACAGGGTGCATTCTACAATGAGCAGTTCTTC; j_gene: TRBJ2-1; d_gene: TRBD1; abundance: .; v_gene: TRBV5-6
CDR3aa: CASSQLRNTEAFF; CDR3nt: TGTGCCAGCAGTCAGCTAAGGAACACTGAAGCTTTCTTT; j_gene: TRBJ1-1; d_gene: .; abundance: many; v_gene: TRBV12-3/TRBV12-4
CDR3aa: CASQRGQQETQYF; CDR3nt: TGTGCCAGCCAGCGGGGGCAACAAGAGACCCAGTACTTC; j_gene: TRBJ2-5; d_gene: TRBD2; abundance: .; v_gene: TRBV7-6
CDR3aa: CASSQGGGGYGYTF; CDR3nt: TGTGCCAGCAGCCAAGGAGGAGGGGGCTATGGCTACACCTTC; j_gene: TRBJ1-2; d_gene: .; abundance: many; v_gene: TRBV3-1
CDR3aa: CASSLVGTSTGELFF; CDR3nt: TGTGCCAGCAGCTTAGTGGGGACAAGCACCGGGGAGCTGTTTTTT; j_gene: TRBJ2-2; d_gene: .; abundance: few; v_gene: TRBV11-2
CDR3aa: CASSPGLRSYNEQFF; CDR3nt: TGTGCCAGCAGCCCTGGGTTGCGCTCCTACAATGAGCAGTTCTTC; j_gene: TRBJ2-1; d_gene: .; abundance: .; v_gene: TRBV7-2
CDR3aa: CASSLSVAGVGETQYF; CDR3nt: TGTGCCAGCAGTTTATCCGTAGCGGGAGTGGGAGAGACCCAGTACTTC; j_gene: TRBJ2-5; d_gene: TRBD2; abundance: .; v_gene: TRBV27
CDR3aa: CASSQKWGLAGTDTQYF; CDR3nt: TGTGCCAGCAGCCAAAAATGGGGACTAGCGGGCACAGATACGCAGTATTTT; j_gene: TRBJ2-3; d_gene: TRBD2; abundance: .; v_gene: TRBV27
CDR3aa: CASSQRNRQLDNEQFF; CDR3nt: TGTGCCAGCAGCCAAAGGAACAGGCAGTTGGACAATGAGCAGTTCTTC; j_gene: TRBJ2-1; d_gene: .; abundance: few; v_gene: TRBV3-1
CDR3aa: CASKDRGVHEQYF; CDR3nt: TGTGCCAGCAAAGACAGGGGGGTTCACGAGCAGTACTTC; j_gene: TRBJ2-7; d_gene: TRBD1; abundance: .; v_gene: TRBV12-3/TRBV12-4
CDR3aa: CASSIGAAQHF; CDR3nt: TGTGCCAGTAGTATAGGGGCCGCCCAGCATTTT; j_gene: TRBJ1-5; d_gene: .; abundance: .; v_gene: TRBV19
CDR3aa: CASSLGPNGPQHF; CDR3nt: TGCGCCAGCAGCTTGGGCCCTAATGGGCCCCAGCATTTT; j_gene: TRBJ1-5; d_gene: .; abundance: many; v_gene: TRBV5-1
CDR3aa: CASSKGFNADTQYF; CDR3nt: TGTGCCAGCTCGAAGGGATTTAACGCAGATACGCAGTATTTT; j_gene: TRBJ2-3; d_gene: .; abundance: .; v_gene: TRBV6-1
CDR3aa: CASTASGGTGELFF; CDR3nt: TGTGCCAGCACGGCTAGCGGCGGCACCGGGGAGCTGTTTTTT; j_gene: TRBJ2-2; d_gene: TRBD2; abundance: .; v_gene: TRBV2
CDR3aa: CAISVGFQETQYF; CDR3nt: TGTGCCATCAGTGTTGGATTCCAAGAGACCCAGTACTTC; j_gene: TRBJ2-5; d_gene: .; abundance: .; v_gene: TRBV10-3
CDR3aa: CATSRELSSGANVLTF; CDR3nt: TGTGCCACCAGCAGAGAACTAAGCTCTGGGGCCAACGTCCTGACTTTC; j_gene: TRBJ2-6; d_gene: .; abundance: few; v_gene: TRBV15
CDR3aa: CASSLSTSGKYEQYF; CDR3nt: TGTGCCAGCAGTTTATCAACTAGCGGGAAGTACGAGCAGTACTTC; j_gene: TRBJ2-7; d_gene: TRBD2; abundance: few; v_gene: TRBV12-3/TRBV12-4
CDR3aa: CASSVSGGTGELFF; CDR3nt: TGCGCCAGCAGTGTTAGCGGGGGCACCGGGGAGCTGTTTTTT; j_gene: TRBJ2-2; d_gene: TRBD2; abundance: many; v_gene: TRBV10-2
CDR3aa: CSARGGSESPLHF; CDR3nt: TGCAGTGCTAGAGGGGGCTCAGAATCACCCCTCCACTTT; j_gene: TRBJ1-6; d_gene: .; abundance: .; v_gene: TRBV20-1
CDR3aa: CASQRQGAGEQYF; CDR3nt: TGCGCCAGTCAGCGACAGGGGGCGGGAGAGCAGTACTTC; j_gene: TRBJ2-7; d_gene: TRBD1; abundance: few; v_gene: TRBV10-2
CDR3aa: CSARTSGGAEISADTQYF; CDR3nt: TGCAGTGCCAGGACTAGCGGGGGGGCCGAAATAAGCGCAGATACGCAGTATTTT; j_gene: TRBJ2-3; d_gene: TRBD2; abundance: few; v_gene: TRBV20-1
CDR3aa: CASTPSLLQETQYF; CDR3nt: TGTGCCAGCACCCCTAGTCTACTTCAAGAGACCCAGTACTTC; j_gene: TRBJ2-5; d_gene: .; abundance: many; v_gene: TRBV12-3/TRBV12-4
CDR3aa: CATRGRRTGELFF; CDR3nt: TGTGCCACCAGGGGGCGTCGAACCGGGGAGCTGTTTTTT; j_gene: TRBJ2-2; d_gene: .; abundance: few; v_gene: TRBV24-1
CDR3aa: CASSMTDNQPQHF; CDR3nt: TGTGCCAGTAGTATGACAGATAATCAGCCCCAGCATTTT; j_gene: TRBJ1-5; d_gene: .; abundance: .; v_gene: TRBV19
CDR3aa: CASSHSGEKLFF; CDR3nt: TGTGCCAGCAGCCATAGTGGAGAAAAACTGTTTTTT; j_gene: TRBJ1-4; d_gene: .; abundance: .; v_gene: TRBV5-5
CDR3aa: CASSGAGTGGWETQYF; CDR3nt: TGTGCCAGCAGCGGCGCAGGAACAGGGGGCTGGGAGACCCAGTACTTC; j_gene: TRBJ2-5; d_gene: TRBD1; abundance: .; v_gene: TRBV3-1
CDR3aa: CSVGAGFQETQYF; CDR3nt: TGCAGCGTTGGGGCAGGCTTCCAAGAGACCCAGTACTTC; j_gene: TRBJ2-5; d_gene: .; abundance: .; v_gene: TRBV29-1
CDR3aa: CASKTHGTENEKLFF; CDR3nt: TGTGCCAGCAAGACCCACGGGACGGAAAATGAAAAACTGTTTTTT; j_gene: TRBJ1-4; d_gene: .; abundance: .; v_gene: TRBV2
CDR3aa: CATSPSGEETQYF; CDR3nt: TGTGCCACCTCCCCTAGCGGGGAAGAGACCCAGTACTTC; j_gene: TRBJ2-5; d_gene: TRBD2; abundance: few; v_gene: TRBV10-3
CDR3aa: CASSQDIQARETQYF; CDR3nt: TGTGCCAGCAGCCAAGATATACAGGCCCGAGAGACCCAGTACTTC; j_gene: TRBJ2-5; d_gene: .; abundance: .; v_gene: TRBV3-1
CDR3aa: CATSGQGKTQYF; CDR3nt: TGTGCCACCAGTGGACAGGGAAAGACCCAGTACTTC; j_gene: TRBJ2-5; d_gene: TRBD1; abundance: few; v_gene: TRBV24-1
CDR3aa: CASSRRGLAGEQYF; CDR3nt: TGTGCCAGCAGTCGGCGGGGACTAGCGGGGGAGCAGTACTTC; j_gene: TRBJ2-7; d_gene: TRBD2; abundance: .; v_gene: TRBV12-3/TRBV12-4
CDR3aa: CASSPAGVYNEQFF; CDR3nt: TGTGCCAGCTCCCCAGCGGGAGTCTACAATGAGCAGTTCTTC; j_gene: TRBJ2-1; d_gene: TRBD2; abundance: many; v_gene: TRBV18
CDR3aa: CASSYTRDVNEQFF; CDR3nt: TGTGCCAGCAGCTATACCCGAGATGTCAATGAGCAGTTCTTC; j_gene: TRBJ2-1; d_gene: .; abundance: .; v_gene: TRBV7-2
CDR3aa: CASSPDLLMNTEAFF; CDR3nt: TGTGCCAGCAGCCCTGACCTCCTGATGAACACTGAAGCTTTCTTT; j_gene: TRBJ1-1; d_gene: .; abundance: few; v_gene: TRBV12-3/TRBV12-4
CDR3aa: CSARGLAGPLQFF; CDR3nt: TGCAGTGCCCGTGGACTAGCGGGGCCCTTGCAATTCTTC; j_gene: TRBJ2-1; d_gene: TRBD2; abundance: .; v_gene: TRBV20-1
CDR3aa: CATSDRRGYRDTQYF; CDR3nt: TGTGCCACCAGTGACCGGAGGGGGTACCGGGATACGCAGTATTTT; j_gene: TRBJ2-3; d_gene: .; abundance: .; v_gene: TRBV24-1
CDR3aa: CARGLGAENIQYF; CDR3nt: TGTGCCAGAGGTTTGGGGGCGGAGAACATTCAGTACTTC; j_gene: TRBJ2-4; d_gene: .; abundance: .; v_gene: TRBV2
CDR3aa: CASRGALTYTEAFF; CDR3nt: TGTGCCAGCAGGGGGGCACTAACCTACACTGAAGCTTTCTTT; j_gene: TRBJ1-1; d_gene: .; abundance: few; v_gene: TRBV12-3/TRBV12-4
CDR3aa: CASSETGTSSYEQYF; CDR3nt: TGTGCCAGCAGTGAAACGGGGACAAGCTCCTACGAGCAGTACTTC; j_gene: TRBJ2-7; d_gene: .; abundance: .; v_gene: TRBV2